The T cell receptor beta chain under discussion was sequenced for a study of T cells and copy number aberrations in small-cell lung cancer. Study-level findings and limits: Tumors showed lower T-cell density, richness and clonality than adjacent lung, though density did not differ significantly.

V trimming: 9 bases; J trimming: 6 bases; junction bases outside the gene matches: 13. Per the germline V gene, CDR1 is MNHEY and CDR2 is SVGAGI. CDR3 length: 14 residues. Regarding this clone: Its antigen is not known.

Patients with resected limited-stage small-cell lung cancer, operated 2008 to 2020. Each donor had smoking or heavy second-hand smoke exposure. TCRdb keeps only in-frame clones here, not all; method: immunoSEQ multiplex PCR. The top ten hold under 35% of the sample, which has fewer than 10,000 clones, about 79% seen once. The rearrangement joins TRBV6-5 to TRBJ1-1, with 7 nucleotides matching TRBD1. The sequence was collected from a man between 60 and 75 years old with small cell lung cancer. The sample comprised normal tissue next to the tumor. CDR3: CASQLHRGVAEAFF. The CDR3 DNA sequence: TGTGCCAGTCAACTTCACAGGGGAGTCGCTGAAGCTTTCTTT.